This TCR beta chain emerged from a study of molecular identifiers for immune sequencing clone quantification. Turning to the study itself: In replicates, the authors split RNA from roughly 18,000 or 92,000 naive CD8 cells five ways and sequenced four. Findings and limits, study-wide: Clone sizes that are highly expanded could be underestimated when identical TCR molecules share a barcode.

Note on this clonotype: What it binds is unknown. A much larger clone is a single base away; this may be a read error. Likely a read error: the CDR3 ends without its conserved phenylalanine or tryptophan.

One entry per CDR3 protein results from TCRdb running MiXCR on the PCR reads. The table records about 500,000 distinct CDR3 sequences, around 25% of them present only once. Germline CDR1 reads SGDLS; CDR2 reads YYNGEE. With 4 bases clipped from V and 2 bases from J, the junction kept 6 bases outside the gene matches. The CDR3 length is 14 residues. Naive CD8 T cells were sorted, and the gate applied was CD8+CD4-CCR7+CD45RA+. The chain couples TRBV9 to TRBJ2-7; TRBD2 matches 7 bases. Source material: naive CD8+ T cells from blood, with Jurkat cell RNA spiked in. Subset reported: FACS-sorted CD8+CD4-CCR7+CD45RA+ naive T cells. The receptor's source is a human donor in good health. Some libraries in this study had Jurkat cell RNA spiked in. The CDR3 DNA reads as TGTGCCAGCAGCAAGCGGGACGGACCCTACGAGCAGTACCTC. Amino acid sequence: CASSKRDGPYEQYL.